Reported below is one T cell receptor beta chain. These data originate in a study of blood T cell repertoires in COVID-19. At the level of the study: COVID-19 samples collected from the United States, Italy and Spain covered acute and convalescent phases. T cells, B-cell-depleted T cells, or PBMCs provided the cDNA or gDNA that served as material.

Original processing methods: From reference gene primer amplification, estimates of nucleated cell counts were derived. Profiling relied on immunoSEQ multiplex PCR, and the TCRdb table lists in-frame clones only, not all of them. V and J calls and clone size come straight from that table; D and trimming were deduced from the DNA. The sample holds 73,000 or so clones, about 83% seen once. This CDR3 region has 13 residues. CDR1 and CDR2 from the germline V gene are SGHTA and FQGNSA. Trimming stripped 5 bases from V and 12 bases from J, with 14 bases between. This receptor was obtained from a woman in her sixties or seventies with acute or convalescent COVID-19. This sequence joins TRBV7-2 and TRBJ1-6; D is unresolved. Input material: peripheral blood. The DNA of the CDR3 is TGTGCCAGCAGCCTTACAGACGGCGAACCCCTCCACTTT. This sequence encodes CASSLTDGEPLHF.